A single T cell receptor (beta chain) is shown here with its context. These data belong to a study of blood T cell repertoires in COVID-19. The wider study: Material from acute and convalescent COVID-19 was sourced from the United States, Italy and Spain. Sources were T cells, B-cell-depleted T cells, or PBMCs; the material itself was cDNA or gDNA.

Trimming cost V 6 bases and J 0 bases, with 11 bases left between them. CDR3 size: 14 residues. In germline, CDR1 is LNHNV, CDR2 YYDKDF (reference sequence). The assay was immunoSEQ multiplex PCR, and TCRdb's table has in-frame clones only and misses some. The sample records approximately 68,000 clones, more than 75% being singletons. The chain couples TRBV15 to TRBJ1-1; D possibly corresponds to TRBD1 (6 bases). Specimen: peripheral blood. The clonotype originates from a man in his 70s with active or convalescent COVID-19. The DNA for the CDR3 is TGTGCCACCAGTGTGGGACATCTGAACACTGAAGCTTTCTTT. It is translated as CATSVGHLNTEAFF.